The 22 T cell receptor beta chains below were found in one sample sequenced in a study of blood T cell repertoires in COVID-19. Some clones are missing from TCRdb's copy, which holds only in-frame ones; the method was immunoSEQ multiplex PCR. The table records about 190,000 clones, 89% of them present only once. The source material was peripheral blood. These receptors originate from a man aged 40-50 years with acute or convalescent COVID-19.

The chain uses TRBV10-2 and TRBJ2-7; 10 bases agree with TRBD1. Germline assignment: CDR1 WSHSY and CDR2 SAAADI. V dropped 8 bases and J dropped 2; count of bases not matched to a gene: 9. This CDR3 is built from 15 residues. CDR3: CASRVGQGTTYEQYF. The CDR3 DNA sequence: TGCGCCAGCCGAGTGGGACAGGGGACCACCTACGAGCAGTACTTC.

The CDR3: CARLLAKEQYF. The CDR3 bases are TGCGCCAGACTATTAGCTAAGGAGCAGTACTTC. This chain joins TRBV4-3 and TRBJ2-7; the D is unclear. The V gene's germline CDR1 is LGHNA and CDR2 YSLEER. The CDR3 is 11 residues long. V shed 9 bases and J shed 7 bases, with 13 bases lying between them.

This clone was seen a single time. This CDR3 reads CATWEKGSGTQYF. CDR3 nucleotides: TGTGCCACTTGGGAGAAGGGTTCGGGGACCCAGTACTTC. V usage is TRBV6-6 and J usage is TRBJ2-5; the D gene is possibly TRBD2 (5 bases). V gave up 10 bases and J gave up 7 bases, with 19 bases separating them. CDR1 and CDR2 from the germline V gene are MNHNY and SVGAGI (reference sequence). The CDR3 extends over 13 amino acids.

The chain recombines TRBV19 with TRBJ1-5; D gene unclear. Germline assignment: CDR1 LNHDA and CDR2 SQIVND (reference sequence). With 3 bases removed from V and 0 bases from J, the gap between germline ends came to 9 bases. This CDR3 region has 15 residues. The CDR3: CASSISTNSNQPQHF. In DNA, the CDR3 is TGTGCCAGTAGTATTTCCACTAATAGCAATCAGCCCCAGCATTTT.

V usage is TRBV4-1 and J usage is TRBJ2-7, with D possibly TRBD1 on 6 matching bases. V was pared by 1 base and J by 4 bases, with 14 bases between. The CDR3 extends over 15 amino acids. Looked up from germline, CDR1 is MGHRA and CDR2 is YSYEKL. The CDR3 loop is CASSQVLDSVYEQYF. The CDR3 DNA sequence: TGCGCCAGCAGCCAAGTCTTGGACAGCGTTTACGAGCAGTACTTC.

The chain is built from TRBV11-2 and TRBJ2-5; the D is unclear. The CDR3 covers 15 residues. The germline CDR1 and CDR2 sequences are SGHAT and FQNNGV. The V end lost 0 bases, the J end lost 1 base, and 9 bases lay between the germline ends. The chain's CDR3 is CASSLDRPSQETQYF. Here the CDR3 DNA reads TGTGCCAGCAGCTTAGACAGGCCCTCCCAAGAGACCCAGTACTTC.

CDR3 residues: CSGGQASTDTQYF. The DNA of the CDR3 is TGCAGCGGGGGACAGGCAAGCACAGATACGCAGTATTTT. The chain has TRBV29-1 and TRBJ2-3; the match to TRBD1 covers 8 bases. V dropped 7 bases and J dropped 0; count of bases not matched to a gene: 3. CDR1 and CDR2 (germline): SQVTM, ANQGSEA. This CDR3 comprises 13 residues.

The chain carries TRBV28 and TRBJ2-5; tentative D call: TRBD2 (6 bases). Trimming cost V 3 bases and J 5 bases, with 13 bases left between them. CDR3 length: 14 residues. CDR1 and CDR2 from the germline V gene are MDHEN and SYDVKM. CDR3 sequence: CASSLGGLSETQYF. The CDR3 region has the DNA TGTGCCAGCAGTTTGGGGGGTCTGAGTGAGACCCAGTACTTC.

This sequence joins TRBV7-2 and TRBJ1-2; D is perhaps TRBD1 (6 bases). The CDR3 is 16 residues long. V lost 5 bases to trimming and J lost 2 bases, with 18 bases between them. Per germline, CDR1 SGHTA and CDR2 FQGNSA. This CDR3 reads CASSDRNQGYNYGYTF. The CDR3 DNA sequence: TGTGCCAGCAGCGACCGAAACCAGGGGTACAACTATGGCTACACCTTC.

The chain is built from TRBV7-2 and TRBJ2-1; 8 bases line up with TRBD1. Germline V gene lookup returns CDR1 SGHTA and CDR2 FQGNSA. V shed 2 bases and J 9 bases; nucleotides not matched to a gene: 12. The CDR3 covers 16 residues. The CDR3 is CASSLSLSRGRGEQFF. The CDR3 coding sequence is TGTGCCAGCAGCTTATCCCTGAGCAGGGGGCGAGGTGAGCAGTTCTTC.

The J gene is TRBJ2-7, the V gene TRBV2; TRBD2 matches at 7 bases. Germline loops: CDR1 SNHLY, CDR2 FYNNEI. The CDR3 runs 14 residues. V shed 9 bases and J 0 bases; nucleotides not matched to a gene: 8. DNA of the CDR3: TGTGCCAGGGGAGCGGGGCCTCCCTCCTACGAGCAGTACTTC. This encodes CARGAGPPSYEQYF.

This clone was seen more than once but under ten times. The genes are TRBV5-5 and TRBJ1-5; the match to TRBD1 covers 7 bases. This CDR3 spans 15 amino acids. CDR1 and CDR2 from the germline V gene are SGHKS and YYEKEE (reference sequence). The V and J ends lost 2 bases and 3 bases, in that order; junction bases with no gene match: 5. The CDR3 DNA reads TGTGCCAGCAGCTTTTCAGGGGGTCTCAATCAGCCCCAGCATTTT. Protein sequence: CASSFSGGLNQPQHF.

The V call is TRBV15, the J call TRBJ1-4; 9 nucleotides agree with TRBD1. CDR1 and CDR2 from the germline V gene are LNHNV and YYDKDF (reference sequence). The CDR3 totals 15 residues. Germline trimming cut 8 bases from V and 8 bases from J; bases unmatched to any gene: 12. The CDR3 loop reads CATSHPGQGREKLFF. The DNA for the CDR3 is TGTGCCACCTCGCATCCGGGACAGGGAAGGGAAAAACTGTTTTTT.

The CDR3, as DNA: TGTGCCAGCAGCTTGACGGGGACAGGGGATAACTATGGCTACACCTTC. Encoded protein: CASSLTGTGDNYGYTF. The rearrangement joins TRBV5-4 to TRBJ1-2; 10 bases fit TRBD1. Germline assignment: CDR1 SGHNT and CDR2 YYREEE (reference sequence). With 1 base clipped from V and 1 base from J, the junction kept 4 bases outside the gene matches. The CDR3 length is 16 residues.

The chain combines TRBV29-1 with TRBJ1-3, with no clear D. Germline V gives CDR1 SQVTM, CDR2 ANQGSEA. Trimming removed 0 bases from V and 4 bases from J, with 4 bases in between. This CDR3 is built from 12 residues. CDR3 residues: CSVEESGNTIYF. The CDR3 DNA is TGCAGCGTTGAAGAGTCGGGAAACACCATATATTTT.

The J gene is TRBJ2-7, the V gene TRBV18; 7 nucleotides align to TRBD2. The CDR3 spans 15 residues. Trimming cost V 0 bases and J 1 base; bases outside gene matches: 3. Germline V gene data show CDR1 as KGHSH and CDR2 as LQKENI. The CDR3 coding sequence is TGTGCCAGCTCACCACCGGGGGGGAGATCCTACGAGCAGTACTTC. Translation: CASSPPGGRSYEQYF.

The chain combines TRBV9 with TRBJ2-3; 9 bases fit TRBD2. V was pared by 0 bases and J by 3 bases, with 5 bases of the junction left unmatched. The germline gives CDR1 SGDLS, CDR2 YYNGEE. The CDR3 loop spans 16 amino acids. CDR3 protein: CASSVVPSGATDTQYF. The CDR3 DNA is TGTGCCAGCAGCGTAGTACCTAGCGGGGCAACAGATACGCAGTATTTT.

The genes are TRBV30 and TRBJ2-7; TRBD1 might be the D (6 bases). This CDR3 region has 13 residues. Trimming stripped 5 bases from V and 5 bases from J, with 16 bases between. Germline CDR1 reads GTSNPN; CDR2 reads SVGIG (reference sequence). The CDR3 nucleotides are TGTGCCTGGTCGAGGACAGCTAAGGACGAGCAGTACTTC. It codes for CAWSRTAKDEQYF. The full variable domain, with the rest looked up from reference TRBV30 and TRBJ2-7, is SQTIHQWPATLVQPVGSPLSLECTVEGTSNPNLYWYRQAAGRGLQLLFYSVGIGQISSEVPQNLSASRPQDRQFILSSKKLLLSDSGFYLCAWSRTAKDEQYFGPGTRLTVT.

Notes on this clone: The same CDR3 also results from other DNA sequences found in this sample. V gene TRBV18 combines with J gene TRBJ1-5, with 8 bases aligning to TRBD1. V was pared by 3 bases and J by 2 bases, with 0 bases of the junction left unmatched. Germline V lookup: CDR1 KGHSH, CDR2 LQKENI. The CDR3 loop spans 14 amino acids. CDR3 protein: CASSPDRGNQPQHF. The DNA for the CDR3 is TGTGCCAGCTCACCGGACAGGGGCAATCAGCCCCAGCATTTT.

The chain links TRBV7-7 to TRBJ2-1, with 9 bases fitting TRBD2. The CDR3 contains 16 residues. CDR1 is SSHAT, CDR2 FNYEAQ, per germline (reference sequence). V lost 5 bases, J lost 9 bases, and 14 bases stayed unmatched. The chain's CDR3 is CASSPLGASGVGEQFF. DNA of the CDR3: TGTGCCAGCAGCCCCCTCGGGGCTAGCGGGGTTGGTGAGCAGTTCTTC. The full variable domain, its missing parts supplied by reference TRBV7-7 and TRBJ2-1, is GAGVSQSPRYKVTKRGQDVTLRCDPISSHATLYWYQQALGQGPEFLTYFNYEAQPDKSGLPSDRFSAERPEGSISTLTIQRTEQRDSAMYRCASSPLGASGVGEQFFGPGTRLTVL.

The chain links TRBV3-1 (or the pseudogene TRBV3-2) to TRBJ2-3; 8 bases align to TRBD2. The germline V gene has CDR1 LGHDT and CDR2 YNNKEL (reference sequence). Trimming at V came to 1 base and at J to 2 bases, leaving 8 bases not matched to a gene. This CDR3 is 17 amino acids long. CDR3 sequence: CASSQVAGGATTDTQYF. DNA for the CDR3: TGTGCCAGCAGCCAAGTGGCCGGGGGGGCCACCACAGATACGCAGTATTTT.

This chain connects TRBV9 to TRBJ1-2; possible D gene TRBD1, 5 bases. Germline V gene lookup returns CDR1 SGDLS and CDR2 YYNGEE. The CDR3 covers 13 residues. Trimming took off 4 bases at V and 8 bases at J, with 15 bases between the two ends. This chain's CDR3 is CASSMGRREGYTF. In DNA, the CDR3 is TGTGCCAGCAGCATGGGACGGAGGGAGGGCTACACCTTC.